This TCR beta chain is drawn from a study of T cell changes during pregnancy in multiple sclerosis. This clone was seen once. Only in-frame clones appear in the TCRdb table, and some are missing; sequencing was by immunoSEQ multiplex PCR. The top ten clones hold over 0.65% of a sample with 100,000 to 140,000 clones, 85% to 95% of them seen once. Specimen: peripheral blood, collected in the third trimester of pregnancy. This TCR was recovered from a female donor in good health, enrolled as a control in a pregnancy study.

The CDR3 loop reads CASSSDRESSGYTF. The CDR3 DNA reads TGTGCCAGCAGTTCGGACAGGGAATCTTCTGGCTACACCTTC. J is TRBJ1-2 and V is TRBV27; 8 nucleotides align to TRBD1. The trim removed 4 bases at V and 7 bases at J, leaving 8 bases unmatched. Germline-derived CDR1 and CDR2 are MNHEY and SMNVEV (reference sequence). This CDR3 has 14 residues.